This T cell receptor (beta chain) emerged from a study of regulatory T cells in long-lasting Graves disease (dated by TCRdb to the early 2020s). With regard to the full study: Persistent Graves' disease was defined as persistently positive TSH receptor autoantibodies together with antithyroid drug treatment for over 5 years. The study took place in China and was registered as a clinical trial. A total of around 35 samples underwent TCR sequencing, from about 13 patients with persistent Graves' disease and 20 patients with newly diagnosed Graves' disease. In the clinical cohort, patients with persistent Graves' disease had used antithyroid drugs for an average of about 10.3 years. This study used TCR sequencing and RNA sequencing of peripheral blood to compare persistent Graves' disease patients against newly diagnosed Graves' disease patients.

The library came from multiplex PCR. TCRdb records Illumina HiSeq 4000 as the sequencer. To build TCR beta libraries, CDR3 regions were amplified by Arm-PCR using iRepertoire HTBI primers. Gel purification was performed on PCR products prior to sequencing. The source study handled its data this way. A total of 62 TRBV and some 15 TRBJ segments were identified across samples and were used for gene usage analysis of CDR3 amino acid clonotypes. Filtered high-quality paired reads were merged into contigs using COPE and FqMerger. BLAST was used to align contigs to IMGT TRBV, TRBD and TRBJ reference genes, and CDR3 was defined according to IMGT. Any clonotype with a frequency above 0.1% was classified as a highly expanded clone. Repertoire diversity was measured by Shannon entropy, and V-J evenness by the Gini coefficient. Public clonotypes were defined as clonotypes shared by more than one individual. Using fastp trimming at Q25 and MiXCR clonotype assembly, TCRdb reanalyzed the public sequencing data and kept in-frame beta chains. Every distinct CDR3 protein forms one entry, paired with its most common genes and DNA. TCRdb's processing, not the study's, gives the V and J calls here. The sample profile shows hundreds of thousands of distinct CDR3 sequences; approximately 29% of them were found once. Under 50% of the sample belongs to the ten largest clones.

This clonotype was seen ten or more times. The target of this receptor is not known. No base quality information exists; no much larger clone differs at one position. What the work shows at the level of the full study, not this receptor alone: Lower TCR Shannon entropy and fewer highly expanded clones were observed in persistent Graves' disease patients than in newly diagnosed patients, which suggested clonal expansion. Persistent disease showed preferential use of TRBV28, TRBJ1-2 and TRBJ2-5, whereas newly diagnosed disease favored TRBV20-1 and TRBJ2-1. Sequencing and analysis were limited to the TCR beta chain. Only peripheral blood was studied, because thyroid tissue, the primary lesion, was inaccessible. The small sample size was acknowledged by the authors as a limitation that may reduce accuracy. A larger number of public clonotypes was shared among persistent patients (around 2,500) than among newly diagnosed patients (about 990).

From the germline V gene, CDR1 is SGHRS and CDR2 is YFSETQ. V loses 5 bases at its end and J loses 8 bases; junction bases beyond the gene matches: 5. Its CDR3 holds 13 amino acids, cysteine through phenylalanine. Of the read, only the CDR3 DNA is kept; its 39 bases are in frame from base 1. The intended sense of this specimen's time point label: persistent/refractory GD, antithyroid drugs over 5 years with positive TRAb. RNA was extracted from PBMCs in TRIzol for both TCR sequencing and RNA sequencing. Graves' disease was diagnosed according to American Thyroid Association guidelines. Patients were recruited from an endocrinology department in Xi'an, China. Each patient gave approximately 9 milliliters of peripheral blood, collected in an EDTA anticoagulant tube. Ficoll Paque Plus density gradient separation was used to isolate PBMCs, and no further T cell sorting was done. An Agilent 2100 Bioanalyzer and agarose gel were used to check RNA quality, and a NanoDrop 2000 was used to measure RNA concentration.

The rearrangement combines TRBV5-1 with TRBJ2-4, with 9 junctional bases fitting TRBD1. This TCR was recovered from a female donor with Graves disease. The sequenced sample was peripheral blood mononuclear cells (PBMCs), obtained when the disease was refractory, from a patient treated with antithyroid drugs. The nucleotide sequence is TGCGCCAGCAGGGGACAGGGCGAGGACATTCAGTACTTC. Its protein reads: CASRGQGEDIQYF.